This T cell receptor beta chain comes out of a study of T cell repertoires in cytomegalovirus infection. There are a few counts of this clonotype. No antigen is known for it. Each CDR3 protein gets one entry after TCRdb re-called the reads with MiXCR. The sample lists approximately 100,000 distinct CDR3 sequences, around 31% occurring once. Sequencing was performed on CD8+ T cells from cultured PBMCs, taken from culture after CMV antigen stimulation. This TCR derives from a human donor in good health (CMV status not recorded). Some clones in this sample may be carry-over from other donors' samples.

The CDR3 spells CSVTRGSDEQYF. The DNA of the CDR3 is TGCAGCGTTACTCGGGGCTCGGACGAGCAGTACTTC. V and J are TRBV29-1 and TRBJ2-7; either TRBD1 or TRBD2 may fit D (5 bases each). This CDR3 has 12 residues. The V and J ends lost 5 bases and 5 bases respectively, with 13 bases between them. Germline V gene lookup returns CDR1 SQVTM and CDR2 ANQGSEA.